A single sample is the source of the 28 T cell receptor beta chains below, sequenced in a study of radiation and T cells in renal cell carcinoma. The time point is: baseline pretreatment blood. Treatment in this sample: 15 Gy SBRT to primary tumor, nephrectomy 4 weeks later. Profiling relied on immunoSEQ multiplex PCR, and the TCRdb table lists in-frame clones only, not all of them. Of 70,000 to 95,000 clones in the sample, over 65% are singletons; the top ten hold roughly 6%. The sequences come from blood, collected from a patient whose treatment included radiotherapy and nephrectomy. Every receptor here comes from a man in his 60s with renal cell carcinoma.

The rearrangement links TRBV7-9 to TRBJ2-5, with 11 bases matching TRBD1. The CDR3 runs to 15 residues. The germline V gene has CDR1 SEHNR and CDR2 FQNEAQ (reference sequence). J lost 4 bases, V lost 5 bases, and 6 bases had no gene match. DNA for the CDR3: TGTGCCAGCAGCGCAACCGGGACAGGGGGAGAGACCCAGTACTTC. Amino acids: CASSATGTGGETQYF. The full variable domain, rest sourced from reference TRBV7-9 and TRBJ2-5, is DTGVSQNPRHKITKRGQNVTFRCDPISEHNRLYWYRQTLGQGPEFLTYFQNEAQLEKSRLLSDRFSAERPKGSFSTLEIQRTEQGDSAMYLCASSATGTGGETQYFGPGTRLLVL.

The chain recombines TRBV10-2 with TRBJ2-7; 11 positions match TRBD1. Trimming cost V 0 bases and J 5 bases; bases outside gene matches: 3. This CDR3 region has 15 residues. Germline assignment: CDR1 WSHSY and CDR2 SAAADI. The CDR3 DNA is TGCGCCAGCAGTGAGTCGAGGACAGGGGGCGACGAGCAGTACTTC. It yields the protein CASSESRTGGDEQYF.

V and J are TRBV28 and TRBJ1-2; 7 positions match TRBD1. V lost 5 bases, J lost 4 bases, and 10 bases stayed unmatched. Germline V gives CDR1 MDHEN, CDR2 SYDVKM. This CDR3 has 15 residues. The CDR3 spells CASSDPRGRSYGYTF. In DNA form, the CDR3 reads TGTGCCAGCAGTGACCCAAGGGGGCGCAGCTATGGCTACACCTTC.

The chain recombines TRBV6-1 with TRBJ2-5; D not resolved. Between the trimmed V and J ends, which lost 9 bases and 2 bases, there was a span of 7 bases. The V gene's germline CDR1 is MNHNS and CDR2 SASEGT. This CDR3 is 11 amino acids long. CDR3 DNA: TGTGCCAGTACGGCACAAGAGACCCAGTACTTC. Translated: CASTAQETQYF.

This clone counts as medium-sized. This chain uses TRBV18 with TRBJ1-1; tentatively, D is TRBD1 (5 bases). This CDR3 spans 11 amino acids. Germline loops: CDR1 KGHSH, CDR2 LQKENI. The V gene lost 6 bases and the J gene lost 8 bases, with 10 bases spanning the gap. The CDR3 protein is CASSPGHEAFF. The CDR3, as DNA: TGTGCCAGCTCTCCCGGACACGAAGCTTTCTTT. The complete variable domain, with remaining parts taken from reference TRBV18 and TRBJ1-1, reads NAGVMQNPRHLVRRRGQEARLRCSPMKGHSHVYWYRQLPEEGLKFMVYLQKENIIDESGMPKERFSAEFPKEGPSILRIQQVVRGDSAAYFCASSPGHEAFFGQGTRLTVV.

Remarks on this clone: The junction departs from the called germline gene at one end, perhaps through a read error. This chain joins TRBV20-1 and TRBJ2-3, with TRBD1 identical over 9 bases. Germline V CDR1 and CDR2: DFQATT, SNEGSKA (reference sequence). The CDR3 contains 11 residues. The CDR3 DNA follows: TGCAGTGCTAGAGGGACAGGGGCCGACCCTTTT. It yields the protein CSARGTGADPF.

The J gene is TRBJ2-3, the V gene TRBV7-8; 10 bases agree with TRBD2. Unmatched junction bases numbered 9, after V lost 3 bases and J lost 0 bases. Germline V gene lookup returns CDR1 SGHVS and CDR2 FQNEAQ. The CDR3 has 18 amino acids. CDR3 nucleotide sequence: TGTGCCAGCAGCTTTCGAGCGGGAGGGCCAACCAGCACAGATACGCAGTATTTT. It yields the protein CASSFRAGGPTSTDTQYF.

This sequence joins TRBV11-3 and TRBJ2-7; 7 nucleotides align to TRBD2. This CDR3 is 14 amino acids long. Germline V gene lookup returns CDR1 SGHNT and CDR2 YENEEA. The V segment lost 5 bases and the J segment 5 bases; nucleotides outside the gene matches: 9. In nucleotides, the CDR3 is TGTGCCAGCAGCCGCTCGGGAGGCCGCGACGAGCAGTACTTC. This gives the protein CASSRSGGRDEQYF.

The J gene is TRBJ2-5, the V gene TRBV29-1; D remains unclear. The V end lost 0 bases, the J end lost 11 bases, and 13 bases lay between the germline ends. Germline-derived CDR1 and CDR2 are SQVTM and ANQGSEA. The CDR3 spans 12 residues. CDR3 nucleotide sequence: TGCAGCGTTGAAGATGAGTGGAGCCAGCAGTACTTC. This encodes CSVEDEWSQQYF.

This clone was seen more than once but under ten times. The CDR3 DNA reads TGTGCCAGCAGCTTGGGGCCTAGCGGGACCTACGAGCAGTACTTC. This encodes CASSLGPSGTYEQYF. The chain employs TRBV7-9 and TRBJ2-7, with 9 bases fitting TRBD2. The J segment lost 2 bases and the V segment lost 3 bases, leaving 5 bases of the junction unmatched. The CDR3 extends over 15 amino acids. Per germline, CDR1 SEHNR and CDR2 FQNEAQ (reference sequence).

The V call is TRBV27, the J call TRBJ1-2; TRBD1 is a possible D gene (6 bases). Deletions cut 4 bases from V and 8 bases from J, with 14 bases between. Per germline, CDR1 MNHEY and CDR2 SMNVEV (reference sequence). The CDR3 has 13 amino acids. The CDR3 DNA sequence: TGTGCCAGCAGTTCCCGACAGGCTGGCGGCTACACCTTC. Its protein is CASSSRQAGGYTF.

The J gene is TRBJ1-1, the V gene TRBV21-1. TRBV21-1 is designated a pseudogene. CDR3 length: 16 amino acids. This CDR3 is CASSKVAGTEFTEAFF. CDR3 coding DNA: TGTGCCAGCAGCAAAGTCGCAGGGACGGAGTTCACTGAAGCTTTCTTT.

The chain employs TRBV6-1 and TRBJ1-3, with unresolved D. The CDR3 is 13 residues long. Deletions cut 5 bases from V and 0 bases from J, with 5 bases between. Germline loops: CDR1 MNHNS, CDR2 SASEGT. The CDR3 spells CASSLTSGNTIYF. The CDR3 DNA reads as TGTGCCAGCAGTCTAACCTCTGGAAACACCATATATTTT.

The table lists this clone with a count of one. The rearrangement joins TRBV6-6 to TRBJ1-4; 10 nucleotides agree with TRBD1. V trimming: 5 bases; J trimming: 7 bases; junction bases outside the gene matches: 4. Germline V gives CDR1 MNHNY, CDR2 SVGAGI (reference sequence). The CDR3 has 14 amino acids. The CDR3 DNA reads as TGTGCCAGCAGTGCCGGGACAGGGGTTGAAAAACTGTTTTTT. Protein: CASSAGTGVEKLFF.

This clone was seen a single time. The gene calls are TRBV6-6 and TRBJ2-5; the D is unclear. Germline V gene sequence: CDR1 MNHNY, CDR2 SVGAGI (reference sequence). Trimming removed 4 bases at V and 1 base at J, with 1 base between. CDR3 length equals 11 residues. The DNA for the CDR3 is TGTGCCAGCAGTTTCCAAGAGACCCAGTACTTC. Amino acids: CASSFQETQYF.

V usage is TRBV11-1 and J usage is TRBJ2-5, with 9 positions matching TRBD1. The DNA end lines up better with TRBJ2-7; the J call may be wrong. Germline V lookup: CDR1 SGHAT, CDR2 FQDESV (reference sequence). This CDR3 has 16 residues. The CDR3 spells CASSSPAGTGSYEQYF. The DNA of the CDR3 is TGTGCCAGCAGCTCGCCTGCCGGGACAGGGTCCTACGAGCAGTACTTC.

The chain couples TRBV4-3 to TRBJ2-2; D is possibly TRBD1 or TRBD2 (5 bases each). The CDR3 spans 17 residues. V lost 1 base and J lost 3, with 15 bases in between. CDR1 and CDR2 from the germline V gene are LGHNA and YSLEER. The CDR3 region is CASSQAGTDLYTGELFF. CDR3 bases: TGCGCCAGCAGCCAAGCCGGGACGGACCTTTACACCGGGGAGCTGTTTTTT.

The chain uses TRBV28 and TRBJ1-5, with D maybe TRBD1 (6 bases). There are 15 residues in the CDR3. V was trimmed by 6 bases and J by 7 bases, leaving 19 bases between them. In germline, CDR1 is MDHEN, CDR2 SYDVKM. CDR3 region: CASSRLSTGRQPQHF. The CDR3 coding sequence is TGTGCCAGCAGCCGATTAAGTACAGGGCGGCAGCCCCAGCATTTT. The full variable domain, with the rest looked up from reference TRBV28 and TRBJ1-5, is DVKVTQSSRYLVKRTGEKVFLECVQDMDHENMFWYRQDPGLGLRLIYFSYDVKMKEKGDIPEGYSVSREKKERFSLILESASTNQTSMYLCASSRLSTGRQPQHFGDGTRLSIL.

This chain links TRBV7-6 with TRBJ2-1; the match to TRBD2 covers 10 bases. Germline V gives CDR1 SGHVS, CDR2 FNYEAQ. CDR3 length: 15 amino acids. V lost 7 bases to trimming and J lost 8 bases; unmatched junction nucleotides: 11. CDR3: CASTLALAGVDEQFF. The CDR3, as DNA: TGTGCCAGCACGCTGGCTCTAGCGGGAGTTGATGAGCAGTTCTTC.

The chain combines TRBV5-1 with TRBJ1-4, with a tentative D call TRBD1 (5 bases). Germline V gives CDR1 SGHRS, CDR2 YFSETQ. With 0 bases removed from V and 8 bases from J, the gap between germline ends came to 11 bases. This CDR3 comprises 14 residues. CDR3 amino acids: CASSLGQGREKLFF. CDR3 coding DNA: TGCGCCAGCAGCTTGGGTCAGGGTAGGGAAAAACTGTTTTTT.

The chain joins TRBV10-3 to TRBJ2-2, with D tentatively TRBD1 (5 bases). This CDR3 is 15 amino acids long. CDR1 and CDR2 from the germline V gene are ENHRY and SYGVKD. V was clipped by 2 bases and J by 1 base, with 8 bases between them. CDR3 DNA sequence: TGTGCCATCAGTGAGAGGGGTGAGAACACCGGGGAGCTGTTTTTT. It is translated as CAISERGENTGELFF.

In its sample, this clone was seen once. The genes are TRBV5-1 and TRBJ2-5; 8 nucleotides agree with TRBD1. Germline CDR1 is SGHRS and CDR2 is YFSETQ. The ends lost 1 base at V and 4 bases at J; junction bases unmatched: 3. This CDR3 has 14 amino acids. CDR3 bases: TGCGCCAGCAGCTTGCAGGGGGCGCGAGAGACCCAGTACTTC. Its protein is CASSLQGARETQYF.

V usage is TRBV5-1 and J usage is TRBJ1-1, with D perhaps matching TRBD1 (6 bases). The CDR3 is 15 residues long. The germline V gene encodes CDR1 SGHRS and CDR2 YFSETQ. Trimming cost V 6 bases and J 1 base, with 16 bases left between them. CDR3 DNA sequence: TGCGCCAGCACCCCGGGGGGGCCCACGAACACTGAAGCTTTCTTT. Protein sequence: CASTPGGPTNTEAFF.

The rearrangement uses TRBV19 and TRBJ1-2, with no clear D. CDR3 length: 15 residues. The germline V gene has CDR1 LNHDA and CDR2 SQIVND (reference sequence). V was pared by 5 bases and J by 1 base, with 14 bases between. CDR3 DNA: TGTGCCAGTAGTGAGATGACCGTTAGTAACTATGGCTACACCTTC. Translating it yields CASSEMTVSNYGYTF. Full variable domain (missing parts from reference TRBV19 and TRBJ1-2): DGGITQSPKYLFRKEGQNVTLSCEQNLNHDAMYWYRQDPGQGLRLIYYSQIVNDFQKGDIAEGYSVSREKKESFPLTVTSAQKNPTAFYLCASSEMTVSNYGYTFGSGTRLTVV.

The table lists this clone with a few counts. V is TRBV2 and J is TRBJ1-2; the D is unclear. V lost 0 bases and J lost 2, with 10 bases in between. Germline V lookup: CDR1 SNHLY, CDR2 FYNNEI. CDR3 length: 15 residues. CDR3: CASSEAQAVNYGYTF. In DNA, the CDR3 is TGTGCCAGCAGTGAAGCGCAAGCAGTGAACTATGGCTACACCTTC.

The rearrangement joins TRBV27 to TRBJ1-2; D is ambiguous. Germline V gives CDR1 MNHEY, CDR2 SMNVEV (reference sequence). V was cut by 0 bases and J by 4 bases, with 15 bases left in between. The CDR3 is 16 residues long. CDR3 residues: CASSLSIEAGPYGYTF. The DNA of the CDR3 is TGTGCCAGCAGTTTATCGATTGAAGCAGGCCCCTATGGCTACACCTTC.

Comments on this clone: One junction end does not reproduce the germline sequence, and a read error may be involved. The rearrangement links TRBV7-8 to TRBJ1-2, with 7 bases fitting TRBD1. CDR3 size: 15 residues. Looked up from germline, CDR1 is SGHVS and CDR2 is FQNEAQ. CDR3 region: CASNLASDRTYGYTF. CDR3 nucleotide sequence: TGTGCCAGCAACTTAGCCTCGGACAGGACATATGGCTACACCTTC.

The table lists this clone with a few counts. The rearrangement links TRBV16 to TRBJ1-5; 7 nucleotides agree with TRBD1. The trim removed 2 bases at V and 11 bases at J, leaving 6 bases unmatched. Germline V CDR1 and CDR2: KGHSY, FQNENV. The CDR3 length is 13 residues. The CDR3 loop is CASSQGVDRAQHF. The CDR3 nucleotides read TGTGCCAGCAGCCAAGGGGTAGACAGGGCCCAGCATTTT. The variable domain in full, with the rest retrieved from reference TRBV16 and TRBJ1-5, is GEEVAQTPKHLVRGEGQKAKLYCAPIKGHSYVFWYQQVLKNEFKFLISFQNENVFDETGMPKERFSAKCLPNSPCSLEIQATKLEDSAVYFCASSQGVDRAQHFGDGTRLSIL.